This TCR beta chain is from a study of cytomegalovirus exposure and HLA in healthy donors. PCR amplification relied on 60 Vbeta primers (plus 13 Jbeta primers). Using immunoSEQ multiplex PCR, the repertoire was profiled, and TCRdb retains in-frame clones only, with some absent. The sample holds tens of thousands of clones, around 81% seen once. The table lists this clone with a count of one. Its ends do not fully match the called genes, so a read error is possible. The sample holds other DNA sequences that translate to the same CDR3. This CDR3 is 15 amino acids long. Germline loops: CDR1 KGHSH, CDR2 LQKENI.

Sample: PBMCs. This TCR was sampled from a man between 45 and 60 years old in good health and CMV-seronegative. The chain couples TRBV18 to TRBJ1-6, with 10 bases identical to TRBD1. CDR3 loop: CASSPGQGVNSPLHF. The CDR3 DNA is TGCGCCAGCTCACCAGGACAGGGGGTAAATTCACCCCTCCACTTT.